The 32 T cell receptor beta chains below were found in one sample sequenced in a study of blood T cell repertoires in COVID-19 (dated by TCRdb to the early 2020s). The library was produced with the immunoSEQ multiplex PCR assay. TCRdb mirrors the immuneACCESS table, restricted to in-frame sequences. Some clones are absent from its copies; in checked studies, under half trace to an unresolved V gene, and the reason for the others is unknown. The sample table holds roughly 260,000 clones, of which 85% to 90% were seen once. The ten largest clones add up to 3% to 4% of the sample. The sequenced sample consisted of peripheral blood. The receptors derive from a woman between 35 and 50 years old with acute or convalescent COVID-19.

This chain uses TRBV2 with TRBJ2-7, with D possibly TRBD1 on 6 matching bases. CDR3 length: 11 residues. Germline lookup yields CDR1 SNHLY and CDR2 FYNNEI. CDR3 sequence (DNA): TGTGCCAGCAGTGAAGGGGCAGGGGTTGGCGTC. Its protein is CASSEGAGVGV.

This chain uses TRBV4-1 with TRBJ1-1; possibly TRBD1 for D (5 bases). The CDR3 has 14 amino acids. Germline V lookup: CDR1 MGHRA, CDR2 YSYEKL. Trimming cost V 0 bases and J 6 bases, with 11 bases left between them. The CDR3 loop reads CASSQEGRGSEAFF. The DNA for the CDR3 is TGCGCCAGCAGCCAAGAGGGTAGGGGCTCTGAAGCTTTCTTT.

This clone was detected only once. The chain carries TRBV6-5 and TRBJ1-1, with D perhaps matching TRBD1 (5 bases). Germline lookup yields CDR1 MNHEY and CDR2 SVGAGI. The CDR3 is 14 amino acids. V lost 2 bases and J 5 bases, leaving 12 bases between the germline ends. The chain's CDR3 is CASSYVRGRTEAFF. The CDR3 DNA reads TGTGCCAGCAGTTACGTTCGGGGGAGGACTGAAGCTTTCTTT.

Remarks on this clone: The same CDR3 also results from other DNA sequences found in this sample. The chain combines TRBV7-2 with TRBJ1-1; D is unresolved. Germline V gene data show CDR1 as SGHTA and CDR2 as FQGNSA. V was pared by 1 base and J by 1 base, with 4 bases between. The CDR3 length is 13 residues. CDR3 sequence: CASSLGQNTEAFF. The CDR3 DNA reads as TGTGCCAGCAGCTTAGGGCAGAACACTGAAGCTTTCTTT.

V usage is TRBV7-2 and J usage is TRBJ1-1; D is unresolved. Deletions cut 6 bases from V and 1 base from J, with 9 bases between. This CDR3 is 13 amino acids long. Germline values: CDR1 SGHTA, CDR2 FQGNSA. The CDR3 DNA follows: TGTGCCAGCAGTGAGCCGCCGAACACTGAAGCTTTCTTT. Amino acids: CASSEPPNTEAFF. Full variable domain (missing parts from reference TRBV7-2 and TRBJ1-1): GAGVSQSPSNKVTEKGKDVELRCDPISGHTALYWYRQSLGQGLEFLIYFQGNSAPDKSGLPSDRFSAERTGGSVSTLTIQRTQQEDSAVYLCASSEPPNTEAFFGQGTRLTVV.

The CDR3 DNA sequence: TGTGCCAGTAGTATCGCGTACCGATCTAACTATGGCTACACCTTC. This encodes CASSIAYRSNYGYTF. The V gene is TRBV19, the J gene TRBJ1-2; D not certain. Germline V gene lookup returns CDR1 LNHDA and CDR2 SQIVND (reference sequence). CDR3 length: 15 residues. Trimming cost V 3 bases and J 0 bases, with 11 bases left between them. The whole variable domain, remainder taken from reference TRBV19 and TRBJ1-2, is DGGITQSPKYLFRKEGQNVTLSCEQNLNHDAMYWYRQDPGQGLRLIYYSQIVNDFQKGDIAEGYSVSREKKESFPLTVTSAQKNPTAFYLCASSIAYRSNYGYTFGSGTRLTVV.

The CDR3 is CASSPSTGDEQFF. For the CDR3, the DNA is TGTGCCAGCAGCCCTTCGACAGGGGATGAGCAGTTCTTC. The chain has TRBV12-3 or TRBV12-4 and TRBJ2-1; 8 positions match TRBD1. J lost 8 bases, V lost 6 bases, and 6 bases had no gene match. This CDR3 has 13 residues.

V is TRBV28 and J is TRBJ2-7; D perhaps matches TRBD2 (5 bases). V was cut by 5 bases and J by 4 bases, with 12 bases left in between. This CDR3 has 13 amino acids. Per the germline V gene, CDR1 is MDHEN and CDR2 is SYDVKM. CDR3 coding DNA: TGTGCCAGCAGTCCCCGGGGTGTTTACGAGCAGTACGTC. Protein sequence: CASSPRGVYEQYV.

The chain uses TRBV7-8 and TRBJ1-2, with D uncertain. V was clipped by 5 bases and J by 5 bases, with 9 bases between them. The germline V gene encodes CDR1 SGHVS and CDR2 FQNEAQ. The length of the CDR3 is 12 residues. As DNA, the CDR3 is TGTGCCAGCAGCCCCCGAGAGTATGGCTACACCTTC. This sequence encodes CASSPREYGYTF.

The V and J genes are TRBV3-1 (or the pseudogene TRBV3-2) and TRBJ2-7; TRBD1 might be the D (6 bases). V was clipped by 0 bases and J by 3 bases, with 27 bases between them. The CDR3 length is 20 residues. Germline V gene sequence: CDR1 LGHDT, CDR2 YNNKEL (reference sequence). CDR3 residues: CASSQEPRSIWDTNLYEQYV. The CDR3, as DNA: TGTGCCAGCAGCCAAGAGCCGCGCAGTATATGGGACACCAACCTCTACGAGCAGTACGTC.

The chain combines TRBV5-4 with TRBJ1-3, with D uncertain. The CDR3 runs 17 residues. Trimming removed 4 bases from V and 0 bases from J, with 17 bases in between. Germline V CDR1 and CDR2: SGHNT, YYREEE (reference sequence). The CDR3 is CASSTRTGGDSGNTIYF. Here the CDR3 DNA reads TGTGCCAGCAGCACTAGGACGGGCGGGGACTCTGGAAACACCATATATTTT.

The J gene is TRBJ2-2, the V gene TRBV29-1; D is possibly TRBD1 (6 bases). Germline V gene sequence: CDR1 SQVTM, CDR2 ANQGSEA. The CDR3 is made up of 13 amino acids. V gave up 7 bases and J gave up 1 base, with 10 bases separating them. The CDR3, as DNA: TGCAGCGCGGACAGAGTGAACACCGGGGAGCTGTTTTTT. This encodes CSADRVNTGELFF.

CDR3 sequence reads: CAIREDRATFF. The CDR3 region has the DNA TGTGCCATCCGGGAAGACAGGGCAACTTTCTTT. The chain combines TRBV10-3 with TRBJ1-1, with 7 positions matching TRBD1. Germline assignment: CDR1 ENHRY and CDR2 SYGVKD. V dropped 8 bases and J dropped 12; count of bases not matched to a gene: 9. The CDR3 totals 11 residues.

This clone has a single count. The chain carries TRBV20-1 and TRBJ2-1; a possible D gene is TRBD2 (6 bases). Germline lookup yields CDR1 DFQATT and CDR2 SNEGSKA (reference sequence). V shed 7 bases and J shed 16 bases, with 17 bases lying between them. The CDR3 runs 10 residues. Here the CDR3 DNA reads TGCAGTGTTCCCCGGGACTCCCAATTCTTC. It translates to CSVPRDSQFF.

The chain joins TRBV30 to TRBJ1-3, with D possibly being TRBD1 (6 bases). Germline CDR1 GTSNPN, CDR2 SVGIG (reference sequence). V gave up 0 bases and J gave up 2 bases, with 11 bases separating them. The CDR3 loop spans 15 amino acids. DNA for the CDR3: TGTGCCTGGAGTGTACCGGCAGGGGCTGGAAACACCATATATTTT. Residues: CAWSVPAGAGNTIYF.

This chain connects TRBV21-1 to TRBJ1-1; the table's D call, TRBD1, was not checked against the DNA. TRBV21-1 is a known pseudogene. The CDR3 is made up of 18 amino acids. This CDR3 is CASSPQQNTGTGVTEAFF. In DNA form, the CDR3 reads TGTGCCAGCAGCCCGCAGCAAAATACCGGGACAGGGGTCACTGAAGCTTTCTTT.

V is TRBV24-1 and J is TRBJ2-6; D is ambiguous. The CDR3 totals 13 residues. Trimming left V 6 bases short and J 1 base short, with 3 bases between. Germline values: CDR1 KGHDR, CDR2 SFDVKD. The CDR3 loop reads CATSQSGANVLTF. In DNA form, the CDR3 reads TGTGCCACCAGTCAGTCTGGGGCCAACGTCCTGACTTTC.

The chain recombines TRBV2 with TRBJ1-2; unclear D gene. There are 12 residues in the CDR3. Trimming removed 7 bases at V and 2 bases at J, with 8 bases between. Germline assignment: CDR1 SNHLY and CDR2 FYNNEI. CDR3 loop: CASTQSNYGYTF. The DNA of the CDR3 is TGTGCCAGCACTCAGTCCAACTATGGCTACACCTTC.

The chain couples TRBV9 to TRBJ1-5, with TRBD1 as a possible D gene (6 bases). With 6 bases removed from V and 6 bases from J, the gap between germline ends came to 16 bases. Germline V gives CDR1 SGDLS, CDR2 YYNGEE. This CDR3 has 14 amino acids. This CDR3 is CASKRGAEGQPQHF. CDR3 nucleotide sequence: TGTGCCAGCAAGCGGGGGGCGGAGGGTCAGCCCCAGCATTTT.

V and J are TRBV2 and TRBJ1-2; D is possibly TRBD1 (5 bases). This CDR3 is 13 amino acids long. Trimming shortened V by 3 bases and J by 8 bases, and 13 bases separated the two germline ends. The germline V gene encodes CDR1 SNHLY and CDR2 FYNNEI. The CDR3 spells CASSDDSHVGYTF. In DNA, the CDR3 is TGTGCCAGCAGTGACGACAGTCATGTAGGCTACACCTTC. The whole variable domain, remainder taken from reference TRBV2 and TRBJ1-2, is EPEVTQTPSHQVTQMGQEVILRCVPISNHLYFYWYRQILGQKVEFLVSFYNNEISEKSEIFDDQFSVERPDGSNFTLKIRSTKLEDSAMYFCASSDDSHVGYTFGSGTRLTVV.

This clone was seen only once. At the DNA level, this CDR3 is encoded by other sequences in the same sample as well. The V and J genes are TRBV30 and TRBJ1-2; TRBD1 might be the D (6 bases). The ends were cut back, 4 bases at V and 4 bases at J, with 10 bases in the middle. Germline V CDR1 and CDR2: GTSNPN, SVGIG (reference sequence). This CDR3 is 12 amino acids long. The CDR3 coding sequence is TGTGCCTGGACGACAGGACCCTATGGCTACACCTTC. Its protein product is CAWTTGPYGYTF.

The chain links TRBV5-1 to TRBJ1-4; TRBD1 agrees at 8 bases. Losses at the gene ends were 3 bases for V and 5 bases for J; bases not matched to a gene: 3. Germline V gene lookup returns CDR1 SGHRS and CDR2 YFSETQ. This CDR3 comprises 14 residues. CDR3 sequence (DNA): TGCGCCAGCAGCTCGGGACAGGAAAATGAAAAACTGTTTTTT. Amino acids: CASSSGQENEKLFF.

CDR3 DNA: TGTGCCAGCAGGCCCGGGGACGGAAGGGGGCCCTATAATTCACCCCTCCACTTT. It is translated as CASRPGDGRGPYNSPLHF. The V call is TRBV27, the J call TRBJ1-6; 7 nucleotides align to TRBD1. Germline CDR1 and CDR2: MNHEY and SMNVEV (reference sequence). J lost 2 bases, V lost 6 bases, and 13 bases had no gene match. This CDR3 is 18 amino acids long.

The rearrangement joins TRBV9 to TRBJ2-3; 11 bases match TRBD2. This CDR3 contains 17 residues. J was trimmed by 8 bases and V by 3 bases; bases with no gene match: 14. Germline CDR1 SGDLS, CDR2 YYNGEE. CDR3 sequence reads: CASSAPPLAGGWGTQYF. The CDR3 region has the DNA TGTGCCAGCAGCGCTCCGCCTCTAGCGGGGGGCTGGGGTACGCAGTATTTT.

The CDR3, as DNA: TGTGCCAGCAGTTACACGACAGGGAGGAATGAAAAACTGTTTTTT. As protein: CASSYTTGRNEKLFF. The chain employs TRBV6-5 and TRBJ1-4; 7 nucleotides match TRBD1. The V gene end was trimmed by 2 bases and the J gene end by 5 bases; junction bases not matched to a gene: 5. The CDR3 has 15 amino acids. Germline V gene lookup returns CDR1 MNHEY and CDR2 SVGAGI.

This rearrangement joins TRBV7-2 to TRBJ1-2; unclear D gene. V was clipped by 5 bases and J by 8 bases, with 21 bases between them. The CDR3 has 15 residues. Germline V gives CDR1 SGHTA, CDR2 FQGNSA. CDR3 protein: CASSPPHGQWAGYTF. The CDR3 region has the DNA TGTGCCAGCAGCCCGCCCCACGGTCAATGGGCAGGCTACACCTTC.

The rearrangement joins TRBV4-2 to TRBJ1-2; D is ambiguous. CDR1 LGHNA and CDR2 YNFKEQ come from the germline V gene. There are 16 residues in the CDR3. Trimming shortened V by 0 bases and J by 2 bases, and 13 bases separated the two germline ends. The CDR3 DNA reads TGTGCCAGCAGCCAAGAACACGGGGTGCTGAACTATGGCTACACCTTC. Its translation is CASSQEHGVLNYGYTF.

The chain joins TRBV30 to TRBJ1-4; 9 bases fit TRBD1. CDR1 GTSNPN and CDR2 SVGIG come from the germline V gene (reference sequence). The CDR3 consists of 17 residues. V was clipped by 2 bases and J by 3 bases; unmatched bases: 10. The CDR3 loop reads CAWSRIGQGRSNEKLFF. Here the CDR3 DNA reads TGTGCCTGGAGTCGCATCGGACAGGGGAGATCTAATGAAAAACTGTTTTTT.

The J gene is TRBJ1-1, the V gene TRBV20-1; D perhaps matches TRBD1 (6 bases). The germline V gene has CDR1 DFQATT and CDR2 SNEGSKA (reference sequence). This CDR3 is 14 amino acids long. V was clipped by 3 bases and J by 1 base, with 12 bases between them. The CDR3 nucleotides read TGCAGTGCTAGTGGTTACAGGGCGAACACTGAAGCTTTCTTT. Translating it yields CSASGYRANTEAFF.

The rearrangement links TRBV2 to TRBJ1-3; D unclear. The CDR3 extends over 13 amino acids. The germline gives CDR1 SNHLY, CDR2 FYNNEI. The V end was cut by 7 bases, the J end by 0 bases, with 7 bases between. CDR3 amino acids: CASNGGSGNTIYF. For the CDR3, the DNA is TGTGCCAGCAATGGAGGCTCTGGAAACACCATATATTTT.

The V and J genes are TRBV18 and TRBJ1-6; possibly TRBD1 for D (5 bases). The CDR3 is 15 residues long. Germline CDR1 KGHSH, CDR2 LQKENI. Deletions cut 1 base from V and 8 bases from J, with 12 bases between. CDR3 in DNA: TGTGCCAGCTCACCACAACAAGGAGGGGATTCACCCCTCCACTTT. The encoded protein is CASSPQQGGDSPLHF.

V gene TRBV4-1 combines with J gene TRBJ1-1; 7 bases are a match to TRBD1. This CDR3 has 16 residues. Germline CDR1 and CDR2: MGHRA and YSYEKL. Trimming took 3 bases from V and 6 from J; bases not matched to a gene: 13. Here the CDR3 DNA reads TGCGCCAGCAGCCATACCGGACAGGCCCAAGGCGCTGAAGCTTTCTTT. Translating gives CASSHTGQAQGAEAFF.